Presented here are 2 T cell receptor beta chains from one specimen sequenced in a study of vaccination and CD4 T cells after COVID-19. The Oncomine TCR Beta short-read assay was applied to DNA of cultured CD4+ T cells. One entry per CDR3 protein, called by TCRdb with MiXCR from the PCR reads. The table shows several thousand distinct CDR3 sequences, with around two thirds occurring only once. Treatment indicated: roughly 10-day PBMC culture with coronavirus spike peptide pools or control peptides (ViraFEST assay). These receptors are not linked to any known antigen. Input material: CD4+ T cells from blood, cultured in vitro. The receptor set was obtained from a human donor who had recovered from COVID-19.

The chain is built from TRBV28 and TRBJ1-6; TRBD1 is a possible D gene (5 bases). Between the trimmed V and J ends, which lost 10 bases and 0 bases, there was a span of 13 bases. The length of the CDR3 is 15 residues. CDR1 is MDHEN and CDR2 is SYDVKM in the germline V gene. This CDR3 is CATGSGSSYNSPLHF. In nucleotides, the CDR3 is TGTGCCACCGGGTCAGGGAGCTCCTATAATTCACCCCTCCACTTT.

The J gene is TRBJ1-6, the V gene TRBV19; 11 bases align to TRBD1. This CDR3 has 16 residues. The germline V gene encodes CDR1 LNHDA and CDR2 SQIVND (reference sequence). Trimming took 6 bases from V and 4 from J; bases not matched to a gene: 5. As DNA, the CDR3 is TGTGCCAGTAGGAAAGGGACAGGGGGATATAATTCACCCCTCCACTTT. As protein: CASRKGTGGYNSPLHF. The full variable domain, rest sourced from reference TRBV19 and TRBJ1-6, is DGGITQSPKYLFRKEGQNVTLSCEQNLNHDAMYWYRQDPGQGLRLIYYSQIVNDFQKGDIAEGYSVSREKKESFPLTVTSAQKNPTAFYLCASRKGTGGYNSPLHFGNGTRLTVT.